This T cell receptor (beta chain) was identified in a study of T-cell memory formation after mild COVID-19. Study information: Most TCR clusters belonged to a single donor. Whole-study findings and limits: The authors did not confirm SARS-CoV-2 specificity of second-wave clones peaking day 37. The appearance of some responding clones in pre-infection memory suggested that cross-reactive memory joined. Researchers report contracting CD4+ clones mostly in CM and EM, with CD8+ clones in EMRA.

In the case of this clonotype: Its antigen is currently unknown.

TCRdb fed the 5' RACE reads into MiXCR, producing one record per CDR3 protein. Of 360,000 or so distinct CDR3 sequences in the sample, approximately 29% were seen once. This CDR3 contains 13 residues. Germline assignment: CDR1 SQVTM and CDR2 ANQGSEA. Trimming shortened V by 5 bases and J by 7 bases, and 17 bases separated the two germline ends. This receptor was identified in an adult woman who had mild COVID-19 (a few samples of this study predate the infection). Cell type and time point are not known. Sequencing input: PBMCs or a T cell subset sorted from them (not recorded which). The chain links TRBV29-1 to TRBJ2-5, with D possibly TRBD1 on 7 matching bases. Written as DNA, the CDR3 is TGCAGCGTTTTCGGGGGACAGTTTTTGACCCAGTACTTC. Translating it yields CSVFGGQFLTQYF.